Listed below are T cell receptor beta chains from one sample, sequenced in a study of human T cells and chemical hapten exposure. Each CDR3 protein gets one entry after TCRdb re-called the RACE reads with MiXCR. In the table there are roughly 120,000 distinct CDR3 sequences, over 10% of which are singletons. Sequences were derived from whole blood, sampled in connection with sensitization to the hapten diphenylcyclopropenone (DPC). The source of these receptors is a woman aged 45-65 years with alopecia areata. Some clones in this sample may be carry-over from other donors' samples. The CDR3 runs from the conserved cysteine through the conserved F or W. The order of the fields is V gene, D gene, CDR3 length, J gene, clone size, CDR3 protein, CDR3 DNA. The D gene is left open where the match is weak. Expanded clones are given a class, and other clones once, few, many or no size at all.

>TRBV27|TRBD2|15|TRBJ2-1|many
CASPGTSGSLHEQFF
TGTGCCAGTCCCGGGACTAGCGGGAGTCTTCATGAGCAGTTCTTC
>TRBV7-2|NA|14|TRBJ1-1|many
CASSSMDRYTEAFF
TGTGCCAGCAGCTCGATGGACAGATACACTGAAGCTTTCTTT
>TRBV19|NA|18|TRBJ2-6|many
CASSNGGRGTPGANVLTF
TGTGCCAGTAGTAATGGTGGCAGGGGGACTCCTGGGGCCAACGTCCTGACTTTC
>TRBV20-1|TRBD1|16|TRBJ2-3|few
CSARDSGTEGTDTQYF
TGCAGTGCTAGAGATTCCGGGACAGAAGGAACAGATACGCAGTATTTT
>TRBV7-9|NA|12|TRBJ1-5|many
CASSRGGQPQHF
TGTGCCAGCAGCCGGGGGGGCCAGCCCCAGCATTTT
>TRBV20-1|NA|13|TRBJ2-7|many
CSALPDGRFGQYF
TGCAGTGCCCTCCCGGACGGACGCTTCGGGCAGTACTTC
>TRBV5-1|NA|15|TRBJ1-5|few
CASSLGIGKNQPQHF
TGCGCCAGCAGCTTAGGGATCGGGAAGAATCAGCCCCAGCATTTT
>TRBV18|NA|15|TRBJ1-1|NA
CASSPGLTEATEAFF
TGTGCCAGCTCACCGGGTCTAACCGAGGCCACTGAAGCTTTCTTT
>TRBV11-3|TRBD1|14|TRBJ1-1|few
CASSRTGGHTEAFF
TGTGCCAGCAGCAGGACAGGGGGCCACACTGAAGCTTTCTTT
>TRBV27|NA|13|TRBJ2-3|NA
CASSQLRTDTQYF
TGTGCCAGCAGCCAGCTCAGGACAGATACGCAGTATTTT
>TRBV14|TRBD2|17|TRBJ2-3|NA
CASSHSGGRAGADTQYF
TGTGCCAGCAGCCACTCCGGCGGGAGGGCCGGGGCAGATACGCAGTATTTT
>TRBV28|NA|14|TRBJ1-6|NA
CASSIQGDNSPLHF
TGTGCCAGCAGTATACAGGGAGACAATTCACCCCTCCACTTT
>TRBV19|NA|13|TRBJ2-2|NA
CASSVDVTGELFF
TGTGCCAGTAGTGTAGACGTCACCGGGGAGCTGTTTTTT
>TRBV7-9|NA|16|TRBJ2-7|few
CASSFYRTGRATEQYF
TGTGCCAGCAGCTTCTACCGAACAGGCAGGGCCACCGAGCAGTACTTC
>TRBV6-2/TRBV6-3|NA|15|TRBJ2-3|few
CASSSQGSNTDTQYF
TGTGCCAGCAGCTCCCAAGGGTCCAACACAGATACGCAGTATTTT
>TRBV12-3/TRBV12-4|NA|15|TRBJ1-6|few
CASSRTSGRGSPLHF
TGTGCCAGCAGTCGGACGTCAGGACGGGGATCACCCCTCCACTTT
>TRBV6-2/TRBV6-3|NA|15|TRBJ1-1|many
CASSPDRYWNTEAFF
TGTGCCAGCAGTCCTGACAGGTATTGGAACACTGAAGCTTTCTTT
>TRBV15|TRBD2|15|TRBJ2-3|few
CATSSLLADTDTQYF
TGTGCCACCAGCTCCCTCCTAGCGGACACAGATACGCAGTATTTT
>TRBV20-1|NA|11|TRBJ2-6|NA
CSARGGGILTF
TGCAGTGCTAGAGGAGGAGGAATCCTGACTTTC
>TRBV18|NA|13|TRBJ1-6|NA
CASSPRPLSPLHF
TGTGCCAGCTCACCACGCCCCCTTTCACCCCTCCACTTT
>TRBV6-2/TRBV6-3|TRBD2|14|TRBJ2-7|NA
CASKRGEPLHEQYF
TGTGCCAGTAAGCGGGGGGAACCTCTCCACGAGCAGTACTTC
>TRBV11-2|NA|16|TRBJ2-1|few
CASSSRTGLGRNEQFF
TGTGCCAGCAGCTCCCGGACCGGACTGGGACGCAATGAGCAGTTCTTC
>TRBV3-1|NA|15|TRBJ2-6|many
CASRGPYSGANVLTF
TGTGCCAGCAGGGGCCCATACTCTGGGGCCAACGTCCTGACTTTC
>TRBV7-2|NA|15|TRBJ2-6|few
CASNRVSGGANVLTF
TGTGCCAGCAACCGGGTATCCGGTGGGGCCAACGTCCTGACTTTC
>TRBV12-3/TRBV12-4|NA|17|TRBJ1-1|NA
CASSLVVSGQMNTEAFF
TGTGCCAGCAGTTTGGTAGTATCTGGACAGATGAACACTGAAGCTTTCTTT
>TRBV7-2|NA|13|TRBJ2-5|NA
CASSLGTVETQYF
TGTGCCAGCAGCTTAGGGACGGTAGAGACCCAGTACTTC
>TRBV25-1|NA|17|TRBJ2-7|NA
CASSPVHRRDGSYEQYF
TGTGCCAGCAGTCCCGTTCACCGAAGGGATGGGTCCTACGAGCAGTACTTC
>TRBV19|NA|13|TRBJ1-2|NA
CASKTHRGYGYTF
TGTGCCAGTAAGACACACCGGGGCTATGGCTACACCTTC
>TRBV20-1|NA|14|TRBJ1-1|many
CSARSLNRRTEAFF
TGCAGTGCTAGATCCCTGAATCGGCGTACTGAAGCTTTCTTT
>TRBV13|TRBD1|16|TRBJ1-4|NA
CASSAFRDRSNEKLFF
TGTGCCAGCAGCGCCTTCCGGGACAGGTCTAATGAAAAACTGTTTTTT
>TRBV20-1|TRBD1|18|TRBJ1-1|many
CSARDETRDRDFLVKAFF
TGCAGTGCTAGAGACGAAACCAGGGACAGGGATTTCTTAGTTAAAGCTTTCTTT
>TRBV29-1|NA|13|TRBJ2-7|NA
CSASLQSSYEQYF
TGCAGCGCCAGCCTGCAGAGCTCCTACGAGCAGTACTTC
>TRBV21-1|NA|15|TRBJ2-2|NA
CASSKTGRSTGELFF
TGTGCCAGCAGCAAAACTGGAAGAAGTACCGGGGAGCTGTTTTTT
>TRBV29-1|TRBD1|13|TRBJ1-2|many
CSVAPGQGDGYTF
TGCAGCGTCGCTCCGGGACAGGGGGACGGCTACACCTTC
>TRBV20-1|TRBD2|16|TRBJ2-5|few
CSASRSGLAGGRAQYF
TGCAGTGCTAGTAGGAGCGGACTAGCGGGAGGGAGGGCCCAGTACTTC
>TRBV18|NA|15|TRBJ1-1|few
CASSPPQGTNTEAFF
TGTGCCAGCTCACCACCGCAGGGTACGAACACTGAAGCTTTCTTT
>TRBV28|NA|16|TRBJ1-2|many
CASSLRRRATFYGYTF
TGTGCCAGCAGTTTACGGCGGCGAGCAACTTTCTATGGCTACACCTTC